This T cell receptor (beta chain) was documented in a study of blood T cells in healthy people across ages. Comment on this clonotype: Its antigen remains unidentified.

Researchers collected around 11 milliliters of peripheral blood from every single donor. RNA extraction gave at least 5 micrograms of total RNA per sample. This CDR3 spans 12 amino acids. A second PCR, run for roughly 7 to 12 cycles, used a sample-barcoded 5' primer plus a J-beta primer mix. Sequencing yielded, for each sample, at least 2.5 million paired-end reads carrying CDR3. TCRdb fed the 5' RACE reads into MiXCR, producing one record per CDR3 protein. The sample yields about 680,000 distinct CDR3 sequences, 45% to 50% seen once. Broader study findings: TCR beta diversity correlated strongly with naive T cell percentage.

The sample taken for sequencing was blood. The receptor was derived from a woman aged 55-69 years in good health. This chain links TRBV12-3 or TRBV12-4 with TRBJ2-4; 8 nucleotides line up with TRBD1. Judging by the DNA end, TRBJ2-7 fits better; the J call may be wrong. This CDR3 is CASSRDRCEQYF. The CDR3 DNA reads TGTGCCAGCAGCCGGGACAGGTGCGAGCAGTACTTC.